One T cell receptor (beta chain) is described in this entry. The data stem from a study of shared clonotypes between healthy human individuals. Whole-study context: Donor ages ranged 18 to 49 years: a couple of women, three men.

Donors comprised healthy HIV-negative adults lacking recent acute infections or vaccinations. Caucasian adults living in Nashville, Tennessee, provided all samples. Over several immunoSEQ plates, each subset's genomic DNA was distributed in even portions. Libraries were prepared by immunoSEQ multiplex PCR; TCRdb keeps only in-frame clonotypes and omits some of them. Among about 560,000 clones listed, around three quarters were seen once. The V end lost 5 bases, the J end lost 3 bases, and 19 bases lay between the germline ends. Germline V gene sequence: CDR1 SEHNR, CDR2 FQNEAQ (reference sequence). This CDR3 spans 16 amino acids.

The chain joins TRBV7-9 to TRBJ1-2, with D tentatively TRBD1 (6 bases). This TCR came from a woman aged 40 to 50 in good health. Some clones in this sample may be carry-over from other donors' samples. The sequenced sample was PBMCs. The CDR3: CASSPRGGPSYYGYTF. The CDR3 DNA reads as TGTGCCAGCAGCCCTCGGGGGGGGCCTAGTTACTATGGCTACACCTTC.